Below, 8 T cell receptor beta chains from the same sample are listed, as sequenced in a study of technical replicates of blood from a few donors. TCRdb keeps only in-frame clones here, not all; method: immunoSEQ multiplex PCR. The data hold 90,000 to 100,000 clones, with approximately 96% observed a single time. Sequencing was carried out using T cells isolated from PBMCs. The receptors derive from a human donor in good health.

This chain joins TRBV19 and TRBJ2-4, with D possibly TRBD2 on 7 matching bases. The CDR3 length is 15 residues. Germline loops: CDR1 LNHDA, CDR2 SQIVND (reference sequence). Between the trimmed V and J ends, which lost 1 base and 7 bases, there was a span of 14 bases. This CDR3 is CASSIGGGLGNIQYF. For the CDR3, the DNA is TGTGCCAGTAGTATAGGGGGGGGCCTGGGGAACATTCAGTACTTC.

The chain links TRBV4-2 to TRBJ2-3, with D unclear. CDR1 and CDR2 (germline): LGHNA, YNFKEQ. V lost 1 base and J lost 0, with 11 bases in between. This CDR3 comprises 16 residues. The CDR3 here is CASSQATGSSTDTQYF. The CDR3 coding sequence is TGTGCCAGCAGCCAAGCTACCGGGTCAAGCACAGATACGCAGTATTTT.

V is TRBV5-4 and J is TRBJ2-5; TRBD1 matches at 9 bases. The ends lost 0 bases at V and 5 bases at J; junction bases unmatched: 5. CDR1 is SGHNT and CDR2 is YYREEE in the germline V gene (reference sequence). There are 15 residues in the CDR3. CDR3 region: CASSLATGGGETQYF. The CDR3 region has the DNA TGTGCCAGCAGCTTGGCCACAGGGGGCGGTGAGACCCAGTACTTC.

This clone was detected only a few times. CDR3 region: CASISGQGTTNEKLFF. The CDR3 region has the DNA TGTGCCAGCATATCGGGACAGGGGACAACTAATGAAAAACTGTTTTTT. This chain joins TRBV28 and TRBJ1-4; TRBD1 matches at 10 bases. Germline V gene lookup returns CDR1 MDHEN and CDR2 SYDVKM. This CDR3 region has 16 residues. The V gene end was trimmed by 7 bases and the J gene end by 0 bases; junction bases not matched to a gene: 5. Drawing the rest from reference TRBV28 and TRBJ1-4, the complete variable domain is DVKVTQSSRYLVKRTGEKVFLECVQDMDHENMFWYRQDPGLGLRLIYFSYDVKMKEKGDIPEGYSVSREKKERFSLILESASTNQTSMYLCASISGQGTTNEKLFFGSGTQLSVL.

This chain joins TRBV5-7 and TRBJ2-7; 10 bases map to TRBD1. TRBV5-7 is an ORF, with its function uncertain. Losses at the gene ends were 1 base for V and 7 bases for J; bases not matched to a gene: 20. The CDR3 spans 19 residues. The CDR3 reads CASSLRGGKPGQGTREQYF. The DNA of the CDR3 is TGTGCCAGCAGCTTGAGGGGGGGGAAACCGGGACAGGGGACTCGGGAGCAGTACTTC.

The rearrangement links TRBV30 to TRBJ1-3; D possibly corresponds to TRBD1 (5 bases). Trimming shortened V by 1 base and J by 0 bases, and 16 bases separated the two germline ends. Germline V CDR1 and CDR2: GTSNPN, SVGIG (reference sequence). CDR3 length equals 17 residues. The CDR3 here is CAWSGLPGLFSGNTIYF. The CDR3 region has the DNA TGTGCCTGGAGTGGACTACCGGGACTTTTCTCTGGAAACACCATATATTTT.

J is TRBJ1-1 and V is TRBV7-2; D may be TRBD1 (6 bases). This CDR3 is 14 amino acids long. Germline V gene data show CDR1 as SGHTA and CDR2 as FQGNSA. The V and J ends lost 5 bases and 3 bases respectively, with 13 bases between them. In DNA form, the CDR3 reads TGTGCCAGCAGCGTTCGACAGGTTTACACTGAAGCTTTCTTT. It translates to CASSVRQVYTEAFF. Filled out from reference TRBV7-2 and TRBJ1-1, the complete variable domain reads GAGVSQSPSNKVTEKGKDVELRCDPISGHTALYWYRQSLGQGLEFLIYFQGNSAPDKSGLPSDRFSAERTGGSVSTLTIQRTQQEDSAVYLCASSVRQVYTEAFFGQGTRLTVV.

As DNA, the CDR3 is TGTGCCAGCAGTTCCATAGCGGGAGGGATCCACACCGGGGAGCTGTTTTTT. Amino acids: CASSSIAGGIHTGELFF. The V gene is TRBV28, the J gene TRBJ2-2; 11 bases are a match to TRBD2. CDR3 size: 17 residues. V dropped 4 bases and J dropped 3; count of bases not matched to a gene: 7. Germline CDR1 MDHEN, CDR2 SYDVKM.